The rows below give T cell receptor beta chains drawn from one sample of a study of cytotoxic CD8 clonotypes in ibrutinib-treated CLL. Sequencing used immunoSEQ multiplex PCR; TCRdb keeps in-frame clones, though not all of them. The table shows roughly 56,000 clones, with about 65% occurring only once. The source was PBMCs, collected after 12 months of ibrutinib treatment. The source is a human donor with chronic lymphocytic leukemia. Both conserved end residues are part of each CDR3. D genes are given only for firm matches. Clone size is shown for a subset of rows, as once, few, many or a class of expanded clone.

TRBD1,few,TRBV6-6,TRBJ2-1,TGTGCCAGCACTCCTGGACAGGGGTCCTACAATGAGCAGTTCTTC,CASTPGQGSYNEQFF
TRBD2,once,TRBV9,TRBJ2-7,TGTGCCAGCAGCGTAGGGGCGGGAGGGCCCTACGAGCAGTACTTC,CASSVGAGGPYEQYF
TRBD2,.,TRBV2,TRBJ2-5,TGTGCCAGCGAACCGGGACTAGGGACGCAAGAGACCCAGTACTTC,CASEPGLGTQETQYF
.,few,TRBV5-1,TRBJ2-1,TGCGCCAGCAGCTCGGTAGCGCCAAACAATGAGCAGTTCTTC,CASSSVAPNNEQFF
.,.,TRBV9,TRBJ2-7,TGTGCCAGCAGCGCCCGGGACATTCCGGGGGAGCAGTACTTC,CASSARDIPGEQYF
.,.,TRBV7-9,TRBJ2-7,TGTGCCAGCAGCTTAGTGACGGCCGGCTCTGGCGAGCAGTACTTC,CASSLVTAGSGEQYF
TRBD1,few,TRBV5-1,TRBJ1-1,TGCGCCAGCAGACAACAGGGGGCGAACACTGAAGCTTTCTTT,CASRQQGANTEAFF
.,.,TRBV6-9,TRBJ2-7,TGTGCCAGCCTGAAAGCGGTCCGGAGAGGCGAGCAGTACTTC,CASLKAVRRGEQYF
TRBD1,.,TRBV7-3,TRBJ2-2,TGTGCCAGCAGCCCTCAGGGGGCCGAAACCGGGGAGCTGTTTTTT,CASSPQGAETGELFF
TRBD1,few,TRBV5-1,TRBJ1-2,TGCGCCAGCAGCTTAGGACAGGGGAGCCCCTTCTTC,CASSLGQGSPFF
.,.,TRBV15,TRBJ2-3,TGTGCCACCAGCAGAGATCTAGTGGGTACGCAGTATTTT,CATSRDLVGTQYF
TRBD1,few,TRBV5-1,TRBJ2-7,TGCGCCAGCAGCTTGACAGGGGGTCACCACGAGCAGTACTTC,CASSLTGGHHEQYF
.,few,TRBV4-2,TRBJ2-1,TGTGCCAGCAGCCAAGAAGAGGGAGATTCCTACAATGAGCAGTTCTTC,CASSQEEGDSYNEQFF
TRBD2,few,TRBV11-2,TRBJ2-2,TGTGCCAGCAGCTTCGGACTAGCGGGAACCGGGGAGCTGTTTTTT,CASSFGLAGTGELFF
.,.,TRBV6-1,TRBJ2-5,TGTGCCAGCAGTGTTCAGGGCGAGGGGACCCAGTACTTC,CASSVQGEGTQYF
TRBD1,.,TRBV7-9,TRBJ2-5,TGTGCCAGCAGCGGCCGGGACAGGGCGGGAGAGACCCAGTACTTC,CASSGRDRAGETQYF
.,.,TRBV5-1,TRBJ2-5,TGCGCCAGCAGCTTGGCTGGGATCCGGGAGACCCAGTACTTC,CASSLAGIRETQYF
.,.,TRBV27,TRBJ1-5,TGTGCCAGCAGTTCTCGCCCCGGGCAGCCCCAGCATTTT,CASSSRPGQPQHF
.,.,TRBV11-3,TRBJ2-7,TGTGCCAGCAAACAAAACGGAAGGGCCTTAGGCGAGCAGTACTTC,CASKQNGRALGEQYF
.,.,TRBV28,TRBJ2-5,TGTGCCAGCAGCCTCGGTGGGGTCGGTGAGACCCAGTACTTC,CASSLGGVGETQYF
TRBD2,once,TRBV27,TRBJ2-1,TGTGCCAGCAGTTTACGGACTAGCGGGAGCACTATGGGGTACAATGAGCAGTTCTTC,CASSLRTSGSTMGYNEQFF
TRBD1,once,TRBV12-5,TRBJ2-4,TGTGCTAGTGGTTTGGGAGAAAGGACAGGGGGATCCAAAAACATTCAGTACTTC,CASGLGERTGGSKNIQYF
TRBD1,.,TRBV11-2,TRBJ2-2,TGTGCCAGCAGCTTTGGACAGGGTGGGGTCGGGGAGCTGTTTTTT,CASSFGQGGVGELFF
.,.,TRBV15,TRBJ2-3,TGTGCCACTGGGGGAGCCCGACGCACAGATACGCAGTATTTT,CATGGARRTDTQYF
.,once,TRBV6-5,TRBJ2-2,TGTGCCAGCAGTTACGTAATAAGGAGCACCGGGGAGCTGTTTTTT,CASSYVIRSTGELFF
TRBD1,.,TRBV15,TRBJ2-1,TGTGCCACCAGCAGAGCCCTAGGACAGGGGGCGGGCAATGAGCAGTTCTTC,CATSRALGQGAGNEQFF
.,.,TRBV6-5,TRBJ2-7,TGTGCCAGCAGTTACTCGGGGACCCGCCCCAGGGGCGAGCAGTACTTC,CASSYSGTRPRGEQYF
.,few,TRBV5-4,TRBJ2-2,TGTGCCAGCAGCCCGGGAGTCGCCACCGGGGAGCTGTTTTTT,CASSPGVATGELFF
.,few,TRBV5-6,TRBJ1-2,TGTGCCAGCAGCTTGGGACGTCCCAGGCCCCATGGCTACACCTTC,CASSLGRPRPHGYTF
TRBD2,.,TRBV9,TRBJ2-3,TGTGCCAGCAGCTTCTCCGGGGGGGAAAATACGCAGTATTTT,CASSFSGGENTQYF
TRBD1,.,TRBV29-1,TRBJ2-1,TGCAGCGTTGAAGGCGCAGACAGGGCACAACGTAAGCAGTTCTTC,CSVEGADRAQRKQFF
.,.,TRBV7-6,TRBJ1-3,TGTGCCAGCAGCGCCACAGGGTATCAAAGGGACACCATATATTTT,CASSATGYQRDTIYF
.,.,TRBV9,TRBJ2-7,TGTGCCAGCAGCTCTCTCCCGGGTAGCGAGCAGTACTTC,CASSSLPGSEQYF
.,few,TRBV30,TRBJ1-3,TGTGCCTGTCCGGCAGGAAGAAACACCATATATTTT,CACPAGRNTIYF
.,.,TRBV7-8,TRBJ2-7,TGTGCCAGCAGTGGGCGTGCCCCCTACGAGCAGTACTTC,CASSGRAPYEQYF
.,.,TRBV14,TRBJ2-6,TGTGCCAGCAGCCCGGGCGGGACTTGGGCCAACGTCCTGACTTTC,CASSPGGTWANVLTF
TRBD2,few,TRBV29-1,TRBJ2-7,TGCAGCGTTGGCCCTAGGGCGGGAGTCCCCTACGAGCAGTACTTC,CSVGPRAGVPYEQYF
.,.,TRBV29-1,TRBJ2-7,TGCAGCGTTGAGGAGGGTCGGGCGGTGCAGTACTTC,CSVEEGRAVQYF
.,.,TRBV7-2,TRBJ2-1,TGTGCCAGCAAGAGACCCTTAATGAATGAGCAGTTCTTC,CASKRPLMNEQFF
.,.,TRBV7-6,TRBJ2-7,TGTGCCCACAAACCGGGACAAGACGCCTACGAGCAGTACTTC,CAHKPGQDAYEQYF
TRBD2,few,TRBV9,TRBJ2-2,TGTGCCAGCAGCGTAGCCCCTGGACTAGCGGGAGTACTCACCGGGGAGCTGTTTTTT,CASSVAPGLAGVLTGELFF
.,.,TRBV15,TRBJ1-3,TGTGCCACCAGCAGAGGAAGTAACTCTGGAAACACCATATATTTT,CATSRGSNSGNTIYF